These 31 T cell receptor beta chains originate from one sample sequenced in a study of cytomegalovirus exposure and HLA in healthy donors. PCR involved 60 Vbeta and 13 Jbeta primers. The table came from immunoSEQ multiplex PCR; TCRdb's copy has only in-frame clones and leaves some out. This repertoire includes 130,000 or so clones. Sequencing was performed on PBMCs. The receptors shown here come from a woman between 18 and 30 years old in good health and CMV-seronegative.

The chain employs TRBV6-5 and TRBJ2-3, with D possibly matching TRBD1 (6 bases). Trimming shortened V by 5 bases and J by 6 bases, and 9 bases separated the two germline ends. The CDR3 is made up of 12 amino acids. Per germline, CDR1 MNHEY and CDR2 SVGAGI. CDR3: CASSNQGDTQYF. Written as DNA, the CDR3 is TGTGCCAGCAGTAACCAGGGGGATACGCAGTATTTT.

The CDR3 DNA follows: TGTGCCAGCAGTTTCCGACAGGGGACAGATACGCAGTATTTT. This codes for CASSFRQGTDTQYF. The chain carries TRBV27 and TRBJ2-3, with 8 bases lining up with TRBD1. The ends lost 3 bases at V and 3 bases at J; junction bases unmatched: 2. Germline V gene data show CDR1 as MNHEY and CDR2 as SMNVEV (reference sequence). This CDR3 comprises 14 residues.

The rearrangement joins TRBV7-3 to TRBJ2-5; no firm D call. The CDR3 is made up of 15 amino acids. V was trimmed by 2 bases and J by 3 bases, leaving 13 bases between them. Germline CDR1 and CDR2: SGHTA and FQGTGA. The CDR3 nucleotides read TGTGCCAGCAGCTTAGACATGTCGGCTAAAGAGACCCAGTACTTC. Translated: CASSLDMSAKETQYF.

The CDR3 loop reads CASSFGLEGYEQYF. CDR3 nucleotide sequence: TGTGCCAGCAGCTTTGGTCTCGAGGGCTACGAGCAGTACTTC. This rearrangement joins TRBV11-3 to TRBJ2-7, with D possibly TRBD2 on 5 matching bases. The CDR3 has 14 residues. Germline CDR1 is SGHNT and CDR2 is YENEEA. Trimming stripped 3 bases from V and 3 bases from J, with 12 bases between.

The chain couples TRBV4-1 to TRBJ1-2; TRBD1 matches at 8 bases. After removal of 0 bases from V and 1 base from J, the junction contained 4 bases not matched to a gene. CDR3 length: 16 amino acids. The germline CDR1 and CDR2 sequences are MGHRA and YSYEKL. CDR3 sequence (DNA): TGCGCCAGCAGCCAAGATCGGGGACAGGATAACTATGGCTACACCTTC. It yields the protein CASSQDRGQDNYGYTF.

The chain is built from TRBV27 and TRBJ1-1; D gene unclear. The V end was cut by 3 bases, the J end by 2 bases, with 10 bases between. The length of the CDR3 is 14 residues. The germline CDR1 and CDR2 sequences are MNHEY and SMNVEV (reference sequence). The chain's CDR3 is CASSLFGGNTEAFF. The CDR3 nucleotides read TGTGCCAGCAGTTTGTTCGGAGGTAACACTGAAGCTTTCTTT.

The chain joins TRBV11-2 to TRBJ2-1; D perhaps matches TRBD2 (5 bases). V shed 0 bases and J shed 9 bases, with 18 bases lying between them. Per the germline V gene, CDR1 is SGHAT and CDR2 is FQNNGV. This CDR3 is 16 amino acids long. The CDR3 loop is CASSLDREFTFIEQFF. CDR3 nucleotides: TGTGCCAGCAGCTTAGATAGGGAGTTCACATTCATTGAGCAGTTCTTC.

V usage is TRBV6-1 and J usage is TRBJ1-1; 11 nucleotides line up with TRBD1. This CDR3 spans 14 amino acids. V shed 5 bases and J 6 bases; nucleotides not matched to a gene: 5. The germline CDR1 and CDR2 sequences are MNHNS and SASEGT. As DNA, the CDR3 is TGTGCCAGCAGTTTTGGACAGGGGGCCGCTGAAGCTTTCTTT. The encoded protein is CASSFGQGAAEAFF.

The chain recombines TRBV9 with TRBJ2-1; the match to TRBD2 covers 14 bases. The CDR3 has 16 amino acids. Germline CDR1 is SGDLS and CDR2 is YYNGEE. The J segment lost 9 bases and the V segment lost 4 bases, leaving 9 bases of the junction unmatched. The CDR3 is CASSFGLAGGYGEQFF. The DNA for the CDR3 is TGTGCCAGCAGCTTCGGACTAGCGGGAGGATATGGTGAGCAGTTCTTC.

The V and J genes are TRBV6-6 and TRBJ1-1; 7 bases match TRBD1. The germline V gene encodes CDR1 MNHNY and CDR2 SVGAGI (reference sequence). The CDR3 length is 12 residues. V lost 5 bases, J lost 11 bases, and 8 bases stayed unmatched. CDR3 protein: CASSPRQGPAFF. The CDR3 DNA is TGTGCCAGCAGTCCACGACAGGGTCCGGCTTTCTTT.

The rearrangement joins TRBV27 to TRBJ2-1, with D perhaps TRBD2 (5 bases). The CDR3 contains 15 residues. V was cut by 8 bases and J by 4 bases, with 18 bases left in between. Germline V gene data show CDR1 as MNHEY and CDR2 as SMNVEV (reference sequence). For the CDR3, the DNA is TGTGCCAGCTCGAGAGGGCAGGTTCCATACAATGAGCAGTTCTTC. Translation gives CASSRGQVPYNEQFF.

The CDR3 spells CASSLVSLAGGGETQYF. CDR3 sequence (DNA): TGTGCCAGCAGCTTAGTATCCCTAGCGGGAGGCGGGGAGACCCAGTACTTC. The chain carries TRBV7-2 and TRBJ2-5; 11 bases align to TRBD2. Germline CDR1 reads SGHTA; CDR2 reads FQGNSA. Unmatched junction bases numbered 9, after V lost 1 base and J lost 5 bases. This CDR3 is built from 17 residues.

The chain is built from TRBV27 and TRBJ1-2, with a possible D match to TRBD1 (5 bases). Germline V gene lookup returns CDR1 MNHEY and CDR2 SMNVEV (reference sequence). The V end lost 4 bases, the J end lost 5 bases, and 11 bases lay between the germline ends. CDR3 length equals 13 residues. The CDR3 region is CASSSGGLYGYTF. Written as DNA, the CDR3 is TGTGCCAGCAGTTCCGGGGGTCTGTATGGCTACACCTTC.

V usage is TRBV13 and J usage is TRBJ1-2; TRBD1 matches at 7 bases. This CDR3 is built from 16 residues. CDR1 is PRHDT, CDR2 FYEKMQ, per germline (reference sequence). Trimming cost V 5 bases and J 0 bases; bases outside gene matches: 9. The CDR3 loop is CASSHRQGLANYGYTF. The CDR3 DNA follows: TGTGCCAGCAGCCACCGACAGGGCCTAGCTAACTATGGCTACACCTTC.

This sequence joins TRBV30 and TRBJ1-2; no clear D gene. With 5 bases removed from V and 2 bases from J, the gap between germline ends came to 12 bases. The CDR3 is 13 residues long. CDR1 and CDR2 (germline): GTSNPN, SVGIG (reference sequence). In DNA form, the CDR3 reads TGTGCCTGGCGAGCCACAGAGAACTATGGCTACACCTTC. It specifies CAWRATENYGYTF.

The chain has TRBV4-1 and TRBJ2-1; possibly TRBD2 for D (5 bases). The CDR3 consists of 17 residues. V was pared by 0 bases and J by 0 bases, with 12 bases between. The germline gives CDR1 MGHRA, CDR2 YSYEKL. CDR3 protein: CASSQDWRRSSYNEQFF. As DNA, the CDR3 is TGCGCCAGCAGCCAAGATTGGAGGCGGAGCTCCTACAATGAGCAGTTCTTC.

V and J are TRBV5-6 and TRBJ2-1, with TRBD2 matching over 10 bases. V trimming: 2 bases; J trimming: 5 bases; junction bases outside the gene matches: 10. The CDR3 is made up of 17 amino acids. CDR1 is SGHDT, CDR2 YYEEEE, per germline. CDR3 sequence reads: CASSFGASGRFDNEQFF. The CDR3 DNA sequence: TGTGCCAGCAGCTTCGGGGCTAGCGGGAGATTCGACAATGAGCAGTTCTTC.

The rearrangement uses TRBV7-8 and TRBJ2-1; tentatively, D is TRBD2 (5 bases). The germline V and J ends were trimmed by 3 bases and 5 bases, with 14 bases remaining between them. The germline V gene encodes CDR1 SGHVS and CDR2 FQNEAQ. This CDR3 spans 15 amino acids. CDR3 sequence: CASSLPPWRDNEQFF. CDR3 nucleotide sequence: TGTGCCAGCAGCTTGCCCCCGTGGCGGGACAATGAGCAGTTCTTC.

The chain joins TRBV29-1 to TRBJ2-7, with TRBD2 matching 10 bases. Germline values: CDR1 SQVTM, CDR2 ANQGSEA. The CDR3 loop spans 16 amino acids. Trimming took 4 bases from V and 1 from J; bases not matched to a gene: 10. CDR3 sequence: CSVASGTSASSYEQYF. DNA for the CDR3: TGCAGCGTTGCCTCTGGGACTAGCGCCTCGTCCTACGAGCAGTACTTC.

The rearrangement uses TRBV11-3 and TRBJ2-5; 8 bases fit TRBD2. The trim removed 2 bases at V and 1 base at J, leaving 3 bases unmatched. The CDR3 length is 15 residues. Germline values: CDR1 SGHNT, CDR2 YENEEA. This chain's CDR3 is CASSLIREGQETQYF. The CDR3 nucleotides read TGTGCCAGCAGCTTAATACGGGAGGGCCAAGAGACCCAGTACTTC. Based on the CDR3 plus reference TRBV11-3 and TRBJ2-5, the full variable domain is EAGVVQSPRYKIIEKKQPVAFWCNPISGHNTLYWYLQNLGQGPELLIRYENEEAVDDSQLPKDRFSAERLKGVDSTLKIQPAELGDSAVYLCASSLIREGQETQYFGPGTRLLVL.

The chain is built from TRBV4-1 and TRBJ2-7, with D possibly matching TRBD2 (6 bases). V was trimmed by 0 bases and J by 1 base, leaving 10 bases between them. The CDR3 length is 15 residues. CDR1 and CDR2 (germline): MGHRA, YSYEKL. The CDR3 sequence: CASSQDWDLSYEQYF. The DNA of the CDR3 is TGCGCCAGCAGCCAAGACTGGGACTTATCCTACGAGCAGTACTTC.

The V call is TRBV6-5, the J call TRBJ2-2; 9 bases are a match to TRBD1. The CDR3 is 16 residues long. Germline CDR1 reads MNHEY; CDR2 reads SVGAGI. Germline trimming cut 1 base from V and 6 bases from J; bases unmatched to any gene: 6. The CDR3 loop reads CASSYLGTGFAGELFF. The CDR3 DNA follows: TGTGCCAGCAGTTACTTGGGGACAGGGTTCGCCGGGGAGCTGTTTTTT.

This chain uses TRBV19 with TRBJ1-5; 7 positions agree with TRBD1. The CDR3 is 15 residues long. CDR1 is LNHDA, CDR2 SQIVND, per germline (reference sequence). With 6 bases clipped from V and 3 bases from J, the junction kept 8 bases outside the gene matches. For the CDR3, the DNA is TGTGCCAGTAGGCGGGAGGGACAGCCCAATCAGCCCCAGCATTTT. It is translated as CASRREGQPNQPQHF.

Comment on this clone: The same CDR3 arises from other DNA sequences in this sample as well. The chain recombines TRBV6-5 with TRBJ1-1; D is possibly TRBD1 (5 bases). V lost 2 bases, J lost 7 bases, and 8 bases lay in between. Germline lookup yields CDR1 MNHEY and CDR2 SVGAGI. This CDR3 contains 12 residues. The CDR3 region is CASSYLTGEAFF. DNA for the CDR3: TGTGCCAGCAGTTACCTTACAGGTGAAGCTTTCTTT.

J is TRBJ1-1 and V is TRBV7-9; maybe TRBD1 (5 bases). V lost 5 bases and J 7 bases, leaving 23 bases between the germline ends. Germline V gives CDR1 SEHNR, CDR2 FQNEAQ (reference sequence). This CDR3 contains 16 residues. In DNA form, the CDR3 reads TGTGCCAGCAGCCCGGGGGACCGCGTTAGTGGCGGTGAAGCTTTCTTT. This gives the protein CASSPGDRVSGGEAFF.

This chain joins TRBV6-1 and TRBJ2-2; possibly TRBD1 for D (5 bases). The V and J ends lost 4 bases and 3 bases respectively, with 9 bases between them. The CDR3 is 14 amino acids. Germline V gene sequence: CDR1 MNHNS, CDR2 SASEGT. The chain's CDR3 is CASSVRGDTGELFF. CDR3 sequence (DNA): TGTGCCAGCAGTGTAAGGGGTGACACCGGGGAGCTGTTTTTT.

V is TRBV10-3 and J is TRBJ2-2; the D gene is possibly TRBD1 (6 bases). The CDR3 consists of 13 residues. V was pared by 9 bases and J by 1 base, with 9 bases between. Germline-derived CDR1 and CDR2 are ENHRY and SYGVKD. This CDR3 reads CAISGQNTGELFF. In DNA form, the CDR3 reads TGTGCCATTTCGGGACAGAACACCGGGGAGCTGTTTTTT.

The gene calls are TRBV4-1 and TRBJ2-1; a possible D gene is TRBD2 (6 bases). This CDR3 region has 15 residues. Trimming removed 0 bases from V and 7 bases from J, with 13 bases in between. Per the germline V gene, CDR1 is MGHRA and CDR2 is YSYEKL. CDR3: CASSQELAEQNEQFF. The CDR3 DNA reads as TGCGCCAGCAGCCAAGAACTAGCAGAACAAAATGAGCAGTTCTTC.

The chain joins TRBV5-4 to TRBJ2-7; 10 bases line up with TRBD2. Germline CDR1 SGHNT, CDR2 YYREEE (reference sequence). The trim removed 5 bases at V and 3 bases at J, leaving 8 bases unmatched. The CDR3 contains 15 residues. This chain's CDR3 is CASSQAPSGSYEQYV. The DNA for the CDR3 is TGTGCCAGCAGTCAAGCCCCTAGCGGGAGCTACGAGCAGTACGTC.

The chain employs TRBV28 and TRBJ2-5; TRBD1 aligns across 10 bases. Germline V gene lookup returns CDR1 MDHEN and CDR2 SYDVKM. The CDR3 covers 16 residues. J was trimmed by 4 bases and V by 3 bases; bases with no gene match: 8. The chain's CDR3 is CASSFLGQGRRETQYF. CDR3 in DNA: TGTGCCAGCAGTTTCCTGGGACAGGGGCGTAGAGAGACCCAGTACTTC.

CDR3 nucleotide sequence: TGTGCCAGCAGCCAAGACCCTACTAGCGGGAGTCTTAATGAGCAGTTCTTC. It translates to CASSQDPTSGSLNEQFF. The genes are TRBV4-2 and TRBJ2-1, with 11 bases matching TRBD2. The V gene end was trimmed by 0 bases and the J gene end by 7 bases; junction bases not matched to a gene: 8. CDR1 and CDR2 from the germline V gene are LGHNA and YNFKEQ. CDR3 length: 17 residues.